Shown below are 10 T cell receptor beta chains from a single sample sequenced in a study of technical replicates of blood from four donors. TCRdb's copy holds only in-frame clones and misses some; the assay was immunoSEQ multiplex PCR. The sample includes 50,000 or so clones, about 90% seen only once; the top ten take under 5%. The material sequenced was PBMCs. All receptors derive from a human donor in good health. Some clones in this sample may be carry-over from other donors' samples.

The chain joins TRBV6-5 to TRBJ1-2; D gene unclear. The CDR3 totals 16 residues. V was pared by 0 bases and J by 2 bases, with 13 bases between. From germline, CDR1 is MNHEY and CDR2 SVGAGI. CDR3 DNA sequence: TGTGCCAGCAGTTACTCGACTGGAGGGTGGAACTATGGCTACACCTTC. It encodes CASSYSTGGWNYGYTF.

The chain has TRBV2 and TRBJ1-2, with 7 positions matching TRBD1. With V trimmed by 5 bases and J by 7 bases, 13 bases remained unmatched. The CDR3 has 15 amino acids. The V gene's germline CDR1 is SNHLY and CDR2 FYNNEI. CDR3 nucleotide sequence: TGTGCCAGCAGTAATAATCTTAGACAGGGCAGTGGCTACACCTTC. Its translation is CASSNNLRQGSGYTF.

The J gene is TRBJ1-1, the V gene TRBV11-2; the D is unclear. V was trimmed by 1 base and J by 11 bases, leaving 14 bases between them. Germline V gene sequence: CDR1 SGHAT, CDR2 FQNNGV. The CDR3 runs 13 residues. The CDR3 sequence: CASSLAGGLRAFF. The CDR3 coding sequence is TGTGCCAGCAGCTTAGCGGGTGGCCTGCGGGCTTTCTTT.

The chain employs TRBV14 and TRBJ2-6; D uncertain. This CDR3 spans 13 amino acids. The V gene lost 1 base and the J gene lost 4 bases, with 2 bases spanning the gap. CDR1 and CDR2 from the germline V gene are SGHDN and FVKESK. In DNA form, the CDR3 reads TGTGCCAGCAGCCAAGCGGGGGCCAACGTCCTGACTTTC. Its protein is CASSQAGANVLTF.

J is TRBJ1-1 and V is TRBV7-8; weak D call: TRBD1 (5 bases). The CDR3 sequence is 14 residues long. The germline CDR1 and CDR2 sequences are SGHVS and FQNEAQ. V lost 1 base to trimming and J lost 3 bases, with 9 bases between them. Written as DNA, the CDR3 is TGTGCCAGCAGCTTAGTAACAGGCGACACTGAAGCTTTCTTT. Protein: CASSLVTGDTEAFF.

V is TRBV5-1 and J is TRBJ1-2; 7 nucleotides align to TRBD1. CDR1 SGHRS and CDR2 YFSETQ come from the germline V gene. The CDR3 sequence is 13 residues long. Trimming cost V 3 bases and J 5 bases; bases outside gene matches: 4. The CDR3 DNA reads TGCGCCAGCAGCTCCGGGACAGATTATGGCTACACCTTC. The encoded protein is CASSSGTDYGYTF. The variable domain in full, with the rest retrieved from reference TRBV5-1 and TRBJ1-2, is KAGVTQTPRYLIKTRGQQVTLSCSPISGHRSVSWYQQTPGQGLQFLFEYFSETQRNKGNFPGRFSGRQFSNSRSEMNVSTLELGDSALYLCASSSGTDYGYTFGSGTRLTVV.

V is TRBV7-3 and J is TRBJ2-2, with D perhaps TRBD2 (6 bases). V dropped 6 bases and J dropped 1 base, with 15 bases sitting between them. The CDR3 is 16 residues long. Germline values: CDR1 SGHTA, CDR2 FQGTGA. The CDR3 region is CASSPLGLGNTGELFF. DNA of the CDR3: TGTGCCAGCAGTCCACTGGGACTGGGGAACACCGGGGAGCTGTTTTTT.

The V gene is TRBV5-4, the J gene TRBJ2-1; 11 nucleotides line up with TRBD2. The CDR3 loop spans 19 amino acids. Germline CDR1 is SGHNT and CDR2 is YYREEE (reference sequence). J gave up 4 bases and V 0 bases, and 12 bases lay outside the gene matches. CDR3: CASSLVASGGLTQYNEQFF. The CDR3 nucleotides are TGTGCCAGCAGCTTGGTGGCTAGCGGGGGGCTAACCCAATACAATGAGCAGTTCTTC.

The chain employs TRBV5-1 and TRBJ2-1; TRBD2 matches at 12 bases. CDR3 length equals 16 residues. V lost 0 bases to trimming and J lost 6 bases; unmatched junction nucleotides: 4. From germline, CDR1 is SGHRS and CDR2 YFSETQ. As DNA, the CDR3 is TGCGCCAGCAGCTTGGATCTAGCGGGAGGGCCCAATGAGCAGTTCTTC. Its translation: CASSLDLAGGPNEQFF.

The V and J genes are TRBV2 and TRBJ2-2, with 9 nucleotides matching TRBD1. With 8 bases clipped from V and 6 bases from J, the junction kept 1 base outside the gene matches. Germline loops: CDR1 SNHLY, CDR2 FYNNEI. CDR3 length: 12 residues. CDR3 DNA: TGTGCCAGCCGACAGGGGGCCGGGGAGCTGTTTTTT. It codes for CASRQGAGELFF.